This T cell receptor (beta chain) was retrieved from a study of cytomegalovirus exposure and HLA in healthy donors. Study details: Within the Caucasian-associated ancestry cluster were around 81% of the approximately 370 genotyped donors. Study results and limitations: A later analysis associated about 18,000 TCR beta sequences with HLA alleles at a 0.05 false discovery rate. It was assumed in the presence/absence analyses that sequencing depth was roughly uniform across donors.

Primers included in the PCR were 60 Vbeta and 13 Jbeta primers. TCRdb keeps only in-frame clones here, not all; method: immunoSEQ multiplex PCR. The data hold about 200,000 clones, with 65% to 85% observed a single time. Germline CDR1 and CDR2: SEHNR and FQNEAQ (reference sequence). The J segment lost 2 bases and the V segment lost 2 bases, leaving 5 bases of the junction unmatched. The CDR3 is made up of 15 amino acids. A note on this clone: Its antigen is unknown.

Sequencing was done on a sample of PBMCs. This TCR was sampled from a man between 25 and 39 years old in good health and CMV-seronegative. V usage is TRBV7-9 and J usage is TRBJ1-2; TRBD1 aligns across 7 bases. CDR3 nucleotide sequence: TGTGCCAGCAGCTTAATTCCGGGACAGAACTATGGCTACACCTTC. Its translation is CASSLIPGQNYGYTF.